The 9 T cell receptor beta chains presented below share a single source sample, sequenced in a study of tumor-infiltrating lymphocytes in localized non-small cell lung cancer. Only in-frame clones appear in the TCRdb table, and some are missing; sequencing was by immunoSEQ multiplex PCR. Of tens of thousands of clones detected, 60% to 75% appear once; the ten largest clones hold under 6.5%. Sequencing was performed on lung tumor tissue. The receptors originated from a human donor with non-small cell lung cancer.

DNA for the CDR3: TGTGCCAGCAGCTACGGTACGAGCAATCAGCCCCAGCATTTT. Its protein product is CASSYGTSNQPQHF. The rearrangement links TRBV5-6 to TRBJ1-5, with D uncertain. V shed 3 bases and J shed 1 base, with 8 bases lying between them. CDR3 length: 14 residues. Per germline, CDR1 SGHDT and CDR2 YYEEEE. The full variable domain, completed using reference TRBV5-6 and TRBJ1-5, is DAGVTQSPTHLIKTRGQQVTLRCSPKSGHDTVSWYQQALGQGPQFIFQYYEEEERQRGNFPDRFSGHQFPNYSSELNVNALLLGDSALYLCASSYGTSNQPQHFGDGTRLSIL.

This sequence joins TRBV19 and TRBJ2-4; 7 positions match TRBD2. With V trimmed by 4 bases and J by 2 bases, 5 bases remained unmatched. CDR3 length: 15 residues. Looked up from germline, CDR1 is LNHDA and CDR2 is SQIVND (reference sequence). In DNA form, the CDR3 reads TGTGCCAGTAGTAGTCTCGGGAGGTCCAAAAACATTCAGTACTTC. Protein product: CASSSLGRSKNIQYF.

This clone was recorded once. CDR3 coding DNA: TGTGCCAGCAGTCCTCTAGGCTATGGCTACACCTTC. The encoded protein is CASSPLGYGYTF. This chain connects TRBV27 to TRBJ1-2; D call uncertain. CDR1 is MNHEY, CDR2 SMNVEV, per germline (reference sequence). The CDR3 sequence is 12 residues long. The V gene lost 5 bases and the J gene lost 4 bases, with 8 bases spanning the gap.

This clone has just a few counts. The chain combines TRBV5-1 with TRBJ1-1, with D unresolved. Deletions cut 0 bases from V and 2 bases from J, with 8 bases between. This CDR3 spans 14 amino acids. Germline CDR1 reads SGHRS; CDR2 reads YFSETQ. CDR3 loop: CASSLGQFNTEAFF. The CDR3 DNA is TGCGCCAGCAGCTTGGGTCAGTTTAACACTGAAGCTTTCTTT. Variable domain in full (rest from reference TRBV5-1 and TRBJ1-1): KAGVTQTPRYLIKTRGQQVTLSCSPISGHRSVSWYQQTPGQGLQFLFEYFSETQRNKGNFPGRFSGRQFSNSRSEMNVSTLELGDSALYLCASSLGQFNTEAFFGQGTRLTVV.

This clone is deemed medium-sized. The chain is built from TRBV10-3 and TRBJ1-5; TRBD1 is a possible D gene (6 bases). The germline V and J ends were trimmed by 5 bases and 7 bases, with 12 bases remaining between them. CDR3 length equals 13 residues. Per the germline V gene, CDR1 is ENHRY and CDR2 is SYGVKD. CDR3 loop: CAISQGSSQPQHF. Written as DNA, the CDR3 is TGTGCCATCAGTCAGGGGTCCTCCCAGCCCCAGCATTTT.

The chain uses TRBV4-2 and TRBJ2-3, with 12 bases that match TRBD2. Trimming removed 3 bases from V and 6 bases from J; junction bases left unmatched: 7. CDR3 length: 16 residues. Per the germline V gene, CDR1 is LGHNA and CDR2 is YNFKEQ. CDR3 protein: CASSQLLAGGPDTQYF. The CDR3 DNA is TGTGCCAGCAGCCAGCTCCTAGCGGGAGGGCCGGATACGCAGTATTTT.

Judged by abundance, this clone is medium-sized. V gene TRBV5-1 combines with J gene TRBJ1-1; 8 bases agree with TRBD1. This CDR3 region has 14 residues. CDR1 and CDR2 (germline): SGHRS, YFSETQ. The V gene end was trimmed by 3 bases and the J gene end by 2 bases; junction bases not matched to a gene: 3. The CDR3 protein is CASSSQGGNTEAFF. CDR3 nucleotide sequence: TGCGCCAGCAGCTCACAGGGGGGAAACACTGAAGCTTTCTTT. Drawing the rest from reference TRBV5-1 and TRBJ1-1, the complete variable domain is KAGVTQTPRYLIKTRGQQVTLSCSPISGHRSVSWYQQTPGQGLQFLFEYFSETQRNKGNFPGRFSGRQFSNSRSEMNVSTLELGDSALYLCASSSQGGNTEAFFGQGTRLTVV.

This chain links TRBV19 with TRBJ2-7, with D perhaps being TRBD1 or TRBD2 (6 bases each). The CDR3 consists of 15 residues. V shed 1 base and J shed 1 base, with 11 bases lying between them. Germline values: CDR1 LNHDA, CDR2 SQIVND (reference sequence). The CDR3, as DNA: TGTGCCAGTAGTATAGCGACAGGAGGGTCCTACGAGCAGTACTTC. Its translation is CASSIATGGSYEQYF.

This clone appeared a few times. V is TRBV27 and J is TRBJ2-1; D gene unclear. Germline V gene lookup returns CDR1 MNHEY and CDR2 SMNVEV (reference sequence). Trimming left V 3 bases short and J 7 bases short, with 16 bases between. CDR3 length: 15 amino acids. The CDR3 DNA is TGTGCCAGCAGTTTGGTTGAAGGGTCGATTAATGAGCAGTTCTTC. As protein: CASSLVEGSINEQFF.